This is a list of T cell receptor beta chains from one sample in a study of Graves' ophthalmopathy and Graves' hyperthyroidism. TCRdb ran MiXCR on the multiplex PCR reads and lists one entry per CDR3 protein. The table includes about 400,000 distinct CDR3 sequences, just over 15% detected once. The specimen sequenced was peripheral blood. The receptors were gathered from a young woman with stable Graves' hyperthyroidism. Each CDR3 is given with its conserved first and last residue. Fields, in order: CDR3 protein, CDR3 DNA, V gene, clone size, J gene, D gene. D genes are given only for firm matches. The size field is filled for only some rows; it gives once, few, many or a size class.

cdr3_aa: CASSPDMDYGYTF
cdr3_nt: TGTGCCAGCAGCCCCGACATGGACTATGGCTACACCTTC
v_call: TRBV11-2
clone_size: many
j_call: TRBJ1-2
d_call: NA

cdr3_aa: CATSRDSRFGTQYF
cdr3_nt: TGTGCCACCAGCAGAGATAGTAGGTTTGGGACCCAGTACTTC
v_call: TRBV15
clone_size: NA
j_call: TRBJ2-5
d_call: NA

cdr3_aa: CSATGGSYEQYF
cdr3_nt: TGCAGTGCTACAGGGGGATCCTACGAGCAGTACTTC
v_call: TRBV20-1
clone_size: NA
j_call: TRBJ2-7
d_call: TRBD1

cdr3_aa: CATSGGKGGDQPQHF
cdr3_nt: TGTGCCACCAGTGGTGGGAAAGGGGGCGATCAGCCCCAGCATTTT
v_call: TRBV24-1
clone_size: many
j_call: TRBJ1-5
d_call: TRBD1

cdr3_aa: CASSYESVDGYTF
cdr3_nt: TGTGCCAGCAGTTACGAATCTGTGGATGGCTACACCTTC
v_call: TRBV6-9
clone_size: many
j_call: TRBJ1-2
d_call: NA

cdr3_aa: CASSYEIPGQNTGELFF
cdr3_nt: TGTGCCAGCAGTTACGAGATTCCGGGACAGAACACCGGGGAGCTGTTTTTT
v_call: TRBV6-5
clone_size: many
j_call: TRBJ2-2
d_call: NA

cdr3_aa: CASSQGMGRETQYF
cdr3_nt: TGTGCCAGCAGCCAAGGGATGGGGAGGGAGACCCAGTACTTC
v_call: TRBV3-1
clone_size: few
j_call: TRBJ2-5
d_call: NA

cdr3_aa: CASSLTGGSNQPQHF
cdr3_nt: TGTGCCAGCAGTCTGACAGGGGGCAGCAATCAGCCCCAGCATTTT
v_call: TRBV12-3/TRBV12-4
clone_size: many
j_call: TRBJ1-5
d_call: TRBD1

cdr3_aa: CASSQGHSIYEQYF
cdr3_nt: TGTGCCAGCAGCCAAGGGCACTCAATCTACGAGCAGTACTTC
v_call: TRBV3-1
clone_size: NA
j_call: TRBJ2-7
d_call: NA

cdr3_aa: CASSILQGRGMNTEAFF
cdr3_nt: TGTGCCAGTAGTATATTACAGGGGAGGGGTATGAACACTGAAGCTTTCTTT
v_call: TRBV19
clone_size: many
j_call: TRBJ1-1
d_call: TRBD1

cdr3_aa: CASSWDLYEQYF
cdr3_nt: TGTGCCAGCAGTTGGGACCTCTACGAGCAGTACTTC
v_call: TRBV12-3/TRBV12-4
clone_size: many
j_call: TRBJ2-7
d_call: NA

cdr3_aa: CSASIVRPLQETQYF
cdr3_nt: TGCAGTGCTAGTATAGTCAGGCCCTTGCAAGAGACCCAGTACTTC
v_call: TRBV20-1
clone_size: many
j_call: TRBJ2-5
d_call: NA

cdr3_aa: CASNPQGGYGYTF
cdr3_nt: TGTGCCAGCAACCCACAGGGGGGCTATGGCTACACCTTC
v_call: TRBV7-2
clone_size: NA
j_call: TRBJ1-2
d_call: TRBD1

cdr3_aa: CASSLADRDEAFF
cdr3_nt: TGTGCCAGCAGTTTAGCAGACAGGGATGAAGCTTTCTTT
v_call: TRBV12-3/TRBV12-4
clone_size: many
j_call: TRBJ1-1
d_call: TRBD1

cdr3_aa: CASSLLNSYNSPLHF
cdr3_nt: TGTGCCAGCAGCCTCCTAAACTCCTATAATTCACCCCTCCACTTT
v_call: TRBV14
clone_size: NA
j_call: TRBJ1-6
d_call: NA

cdr3_aa: CSASNASGGIHNEQFF
cdr3_nt: TGCAGTGCTTCTAATGCTAGCGGGGGGATCCACAATGAGCAGTTCTTC
v_call: TRBV20-1
clone_size: many
j_call: TRBJ2-1
d_call: TRBD2

cdr3_aa: CASSLTGGKQPQHF
cdr3_nt: TGTGCCAGCAGTTTAACAGGGGGCAAACAGCCCCAGCATTTT
v_call: TRBV12-3/TRBV12-4
clone_size: many
j_call: TRBJ1-5
d_call: TRBD1

cdr3_aa: CASSEVMPSRGQNSPLHF
cdr3_nt: TGCGCCAGCAGTGAGGTGATGCCCTCACGGGGGCAGAATTCACCCCTCCACTTT
v_call: TRBV10-2
clone_size: NA
j_call: TRBJ1-6
d_call: NA

cdr3_aa: CASGPDTGELFF
cdr3_nt: TGTGCTAGTGGTCCAGACACCGGGGAGCTGTTTTTT
v_call: TRBV12-5
clone_size: many
j_call: TRBJ2-2
d_call: NA

cdr3_aa: CAISESMSEAFF
cdr3_nt: TGTGCCATCAGTGAGTCGATGTCCGAAGCTTTCTTT
v_call: TRBV10-3
clone_size: many
j_call: TRBJ1-1
d_call: NA

cdr3_aa: CASSPHVDRGRGGNQPQHF
cdr3_nt: TGTGCCAGCTCACCCCACGTGGACAGGGGGCGCGGTGGCAATCAGCCCCAGCATTTT
v_call: TRBV25-1
clone_size: many
j_call: TRBJ1-5
d_call: TRBD1

cdr3_aa: CASSADRISYEQYF
cdr3_nt: TGTGCCAGCAGTGCCGATCGGATCTCCTACGAGCAGTACTTC
v_call: TRBV6-1
clone_size: many
j_call: TRBJ2-7
d_call: NA

cdr3_aa: CASSEAGAYQPQHF
cdr3_nt: TGTGCCAGCAGTGAGGCAGGGGCTTATCAGCCCCAGCATTTT
v_call: TRBV25-1
clone_size: many
j_call: TRBJ1-5
d_call: NA

cdr3_aa: CASTRGAQETQYF
cdr3_nt: TGTGCCAGTACTCGGGGGGCCCAAGAGACCCAGTACTTC
v_call: TRBV19
clone_size: many
j_call: TRBJ2-5
d_call: NA

cdr3_aa: CASRLPGTGGALGGMGYGYTF
cdr3_nt: TGTGCCAGCAGGCTCCCCGGGACAGGGGGCGCGCTGGGAGGTATGGGCTATGGCTACACCTTC
v_call: TRBV6-5
clone_size: many
j_call: TRBJ1-2
d_call: TRBD1

cdr3_aa: CASSPGTRPYGYTF
cdr3_nt: TGTGCCAGCAGCCCCGGGACAAGGCCTTATGGCTACACCTTC
v_call: TRBV13
clone_size: once
j_call: TRBJ1-2
d_call: NA

cdr3_aa: CASSYSGATGELFF
cdr3_nt: TGTGCCAGCAGTTACTCGGGGGCTACCGGGGAGCTGTTTTTT
v_call: TRBV6-2/TRBV6-3
clone_size: many
j_call: TRBJ2-2
d_call: NA

cdr3_aa: CSASEEPQGTSYGYTF
cdr3_nt: TGCAGTGCTAGCGAAGAACCTCAGGGCACTAGCTATGGCTACACCTTC
v_call: TRBV20-1
clone_size: many
j_call: TRBJ1-2
d_call: NA

cdr3_aa: CASSPPTVGIGYGYTF
cdr3_nt: TGTGCCAGCAGCCCACCGACGGTTGGTATTGGCTATGGCTACACCTTC
v_call: TRBV14
clone_size: many
j_call: TRBJ1-2
d_call: NA

cdr3_aa: CASSLVGLAKNIQYF
cdr3_nt: TGTGCCAGCAGTTTGGTCGGCCTAGCCAAAAACATTCAGTACTTC
v_call: TRBV28
clone_size: many
j_call: TRBJ2-4
d_call: NA

cdr3_aa: CASSQLSGTGHATEAFF
cdr3_nt: TGTGCCAGCAGCCAACTCTCCGGGACAGGGCACGCCACTGAAGCTTTCTTT
v_call: TRBV3-1
clone_size: many
j_call: TRBJ1-1
d_call: TRBD1

cdr3_aa: CASSSHGTGTKGFAADGYTF
cdr3_nt: TGTGCCAGCAGCTCACACGGGACAGGTACCAAGGGATTCGCTGCCGATGGCTACACCTTC
v_call: TRBV7-1
clone_size: many
j_call: TRBJ1-2
d_call: TRBD1

cdr3_aa: CASSLFTGERGYTF
cdr3_nt: TGTGCCAGCAGTCTCTTCACAGGGGAGAGGGGCTACACCTTC
v_call: TRBV28
clone_size: many
j_call: TRBJ1-2
d_call: TRBD1

cdr3_aa: CASRGRGPPYEQYF
cdr3_nt: TGTGCCAGCAGGGGGAGGGGGCCCCCCTACGAGCAGTACTTC
v_call: TRBV12-3/TRBV12-4
clone_size: many
j_call: TRBJ2-7
d_call: NA

cdr3_aa: CASSYLPGKSGTEAFF
cdr3_nt: TGTGCCAGCAGTTACCTTCCCGGTAAGTCTGGGACTGAAGCTTTCTTT
v_call: TRBV6-5
clone_size: many
j_call: TRBJ1-1
d_call: NA

cdr3_aa: CASSQDAGPETQYF
cdr3_nt: TGTGCCAGCAGCCAAGACGCAGGGCCAGAGACCCAGTACTTC
v_call: TRBV3-1
clone_size: few
j_call: TRBJ2-5
d_call: NA

cdr3_aa: CASSSDRQGRNYGYTF
cdr3_nt: TGTGCCAGCAGTTCCGACCGGCAGGGAAGAAACTATGGCTACACCTTC
v_call: TRBV12-3/TRBV12-4
clone_size: many
j_call: TRBJ1-2
d_call: NA

cdr3_aa: CASSISDNQPQHF
cdr3_nt: TGTGCCAGTAGTATTTCTGACAATCAGCCCCAGCATTTT
v_call: TRBV19
clone_size: many
j_call: TRBJ1-5
d_call: NA

cdr3_aa: CASSPAHPTAEQYF
cdr3_nt: TGTGCCAGCTCACCGGCCCACCCAACAGCCGAGCAGTACTTC
v_call: TRBV18
clone_size: NA
j_call: TRBJ2-7
d_call: NA

cdr3_aa: CASSNGQGDNQPQHF
cdr3_nt: TGTGCCAGCAGCAACGGACAGGGAGACAATCAGCCCCAGCATTTT
v_call: TRBV12-3/TRBV12-4
clone_size: many
j_call: TRBJ1-5
d_call: TRBD1

cdr3_aa: CASSLEVGTEAFF
cdr3_nt: TGTGCCAGCAGCTTAGAGGTGGGGACTGAAGCTTTCTTT
v_call: TRBV6-5
clone_size: many
j_call: TRBJ1-1
d_call: NA

cdr3_aa: CASSENSAVTEAFF
cdr3_nt: TGTGCCAGCAGTGAAAATTCCGCAGTCACTGAAGCTTTCTTT
v_call: TRBV6-1
clone_size: NA
j_call: TRBJ1-1
d_call: NA

cdr3_aa: CSARASKDIYGYTF
cdr3_nt: TGCAGTGCTCGGGCCAGCAAGGACATCTATGGCTACACCTTC
v_call: TRBV20-1
clone_size: many
j_call: TRBJ1-2
d_call: NA

cdr3_aa: CASSLELAGTGELFF
cdr3_nt: TGTGCCAGCAGCTTGGAGCTAGCGGGGACCGGGGAGCTGTTTTTT
v_call: TRBV7-8
clone_size: NA
j_call: TRBJ2-2
d_call: TRBD2

cdr3_aa: CASSGTSGGVIGELFF
cdr3_nt: TGTGCCAGCAGCGGAACTAGCGGGGGTGTGATCGGGGAGCTGTTTTTT
v_call: TRBV7-3
clone_size: many
j_call: TRBJ2-2
d_call: TRBD2

cdr3_aa: CASSYDRYGYTF
cdr3_nt: TGTGCCAGCAGTTACGACAGATATGGCTACACCTTC
v_call: TRBV6-5
clone_size: many
j_call: TRBJ1-2
d_call: NA

cdr3_aa: CASERRGGYEQYF
cdr3_nt: TGTGCCAGCGAAAGGCGAGGGGGGTACGAGCAGTACTTC
v_call: TRBV2
clone_size: many
j_call: TRBJ2-7
d_call: NA

cdr3_aa: CASSVGPNSPLHF
cdr3_nt: TGCGCCAGCAGTGTCGGACCCAATTCACCCCTCCACTTT
v_call: TRBV10-1
clone_size: many
j_call: TRBJ1-6
d_call: NA

cdr3_aa: CSAGTGVWNTEAFF
cdr3_nt: TGCAGTGCTGGGACAGGGGTTTGGAACACTGAAGCTTTCTTT
v_call: TRBV20-1
clone_size: many
j_call: TRBJ1-1
d_call: TRBD1